The 32 T cell receptor beta chains reported below all come from one sample, sequenced in a study of tumor-infiltrating lymphocytes in primary liver carcinoma. Each 20-30 mg portion of unsorted bulk tissue served as the source for co-extraction of RNA and DNA. A primer in the constant region served to generate TCR beta cDNA from approximately 500 ng of total RNA. Slightly modified ARM-PCR, run as three nested multiplex PCR rounds, produced the TCR beta libraries. Both of the initial two PCR rounds ran for 10 cycles and employed TRBV1-TRBV30 forward primers alongside a C-beta reverse primer. In TCRdb, the multiplex PCR reads were re-called with MiXCR into one record per CDR3 protein. The table shows more than 30,000 distinct CDR3 sequences, with roughly 74% occurring only once. Specimen: tumor-adjacent normal liver tissue. These receptor sequences come from a man aged 35 to 55 with primary liver carcinoma and hepatitis B virus infection.

This chain connects TRBV6-5 to TRBJ1-5; the D is unclear. The CDR3 spans 15 residues. V lost 6 bases and J lost 3, with 15 bases in between. Per germline, CDR1 MNHEY and CDR2 SVGAGI. CDR3 amino acids: CASRTLRQANQPQHF. The CDR3 DNA follows: TGTGCCAGCAGAACCCTCAGGCAGGCCAATCAGCCCCAGCATTTT.

About this clonotype itself: Relative to the germline gene, one junction end is altered; a read error may explain this. The genes are TRBV28 and TRBJ2-1; no clear D gene. The CDR3 covers 17 residues. In germline, CDR1 is MDHEN, CDR2 SYDVKM. The CDR3 sequence is CASDSRTRRRTYSEQFF. The CDR3 nucleotides read TGTGCCAGCGACTCCAGGACCCGCCGTCGCACCTACAGTGAGCAGTTCTTC.

Details on this clonotype: Its ends do not fully match the called genes, so a read error is possible. This sequence joins TRBV10-2 and TRBJ2-3, with TRBD2 as a possible D gene (6 bases). CDR1 is WSHSY, CDR2 SAAADI, per germline. This CDR3 contains 13 residues. Here the CDR3 reads CPSSVLSSESQYF. The CDR3 DNA reads TGCCCCAGCAGTGTTCTCTCTAGCGAATCGCAGTATTTT.

A note on this clonotype: One end of the junction does not line up with germline, which may come from a read error. This chain uses TRBV11-1 with TRBJ2-7, with 7 bases fitting TRBD1. The germline V gene encodes CDR1 SGHAT and CDR2 FQDESV (reference sequence). This CDR3 region has 13 residues. CDR3 in amino acids: CGSRGKRYYVQYF. CDR3 bases: TGTGGCAGCAGGGGGAAGCGATACTACGTGCAGTACTTC.

The chain uses TRBV7-3 and TRBJ2-3; TRBD1 might be the D (6 bases). Germline V gene data show CDR1 as SGHTA and CDR2 as FQGTGA. V was pared by 5 bases and J by 2 bases, with 14 bases between. The CDR3 is 15 amino acids. The CDR3 nucleotides are TGTGCCAGCAGCCGAAACCAGGGGATCACAGATACGCAGTATTTT. Its translation is CASSRNQGITDTQYF.

Points on this clonotype: One junction end does not reproduce the germline sequence, and a read error may be involved. The chain couples TRBV11-2 to TRBJ2-5, with D perhaps matching TRBD2 (6 bases). This CDR3 has 15 residues. Germline V lookup: CDR1 SGHAT, CDR2 FQNNGV. CDR3 coding DNA: TGTACTAGCAGCCCCGTCGGGCTAGTCCCAGAGACCCGGTACTTC. This encodes CTSSPVGLVPETRYF.

V gene TRBV29-1 combines with J gene TRBJ2-1; D gene unclear. CDR1 is SQVTM and CDR2 is ANQGSEA in the germline V gene. The CDR3 consists of 15 residues. The CDR3 nucleotides are TGCAGTATTGTCCCATTTGTGGGATTGGGGAATGAGCAGTTCTTC. Amino acid sequence: CSIVPFVGLGNEQFF.

As regards this clonotype: A read error may produce the germline difference seen at one junction end. The J gene is TRBJ1-1, the V gene TRBV29-1; D ambiguous. From germline, CDR1 is SQVTM and CDR2 ANQGSEA. There are 11 residues in the CDR3. The CDR3 DNA follows: TGCAGTGTTCCACACGGGCATGAAGCTCTCTTT. Amino acids: CSVPHGHEALF.

A note on this clonotype: Because the CDR3 is missing its conserved closing phenylalanine or tryptophan, this is likely a read error. V and J are TRBV10-3 and TRBJ2-2; 7 nucleotides align to TRBD1. The germline gives CDR1 ENHRY, CDR2 SYGVKD. This CDR3 is built from 14 residues. CDR3 in DNA: TGTGCCATCAAAGGGACAGCGAACACCGGGGACCTGTTTCTT. Its translation is CAIKGTANTGDLFL.

Note on this clonotype: The junction differs from germline at one of its ends, possibly a read error. Here the CDR3 reads CTRKGTSEAYEQYF. The CDR3 DNA reads as TGTACCAGGAAAGGGACTAGCGAAGCCTACGAGCAGTACTTC. The chain couples TRBV6-2 or TRBV6-3 to TRBJ2-7; 10 bases agree with TRBD2. CDR1 and CDR2 from the germline V gene are MNHEY and SVGEGT. CDR3 length equals 14 residues.

Remarks on this clonotype: Sequence at one end of the junction differs from germline and may be a read error. This chain joins TRBV12-3 or TRBV12-4 and TRBJ2-7; D is unclear. This CDR3 spans 13 amino acids. The CDR3 DNA reads TGTGCCAGCAGTTTAGGGCATGGCCACGAGCAATACTTC. Translating it yields CASSLGHGHEQYF.

Remarks on this clonotype: The germline gene is not matched at one end of the junction; a read error may be the cause. The rearrangement uses TRBV6-2 or TRBV6-3 and TRBJ2-1, with no clear D. The CDR3 loop spans 13 amino acids. CDR1 and CDR2 from the germline V gene are MNHEY and SVGEGT. CDR3 loop: CASSWDDYNEQFF. CDR3 coding DNA: TGTGCCAGCAGTTGGGATGATTACAATGAGCAGTTCTTT.

As to this clonotype: One end of the junction does not line up with germline, which may come from a read error. J is TRBJ1-1 and V is TRBV5-5; no definite D call. The CDR3 consists of 15 residues. Germline CDR1 is SGHKS and CDR2 is YYEKEE (reference sequence). The CDR3, as DNA: TGTGTCGGCAGCCATGAGGGTGAGCGGTACACTGAGGCTTTCTTT. It yields the protein CVGSHEGERYTEAFF.

About this clonotype itself: The conserved closing phenylalanine or tryptophan is absent in this CDR3, likely reflecting a read error. The gene calls are TRBV11-2 and TRBJ2-7; a possible D gene is TRBD1 (6 bases). CDR3 length: 19 amino acids. Germline CDR1 reads SGHAT; CDR2 reads FQNNGV. This CDR3 is CASSFDRPRRSSYGYEQYL. The DNA for the CDR3 is TGTGCGAGCAGCTTCGACAGGCCCCGACGTTCTTCGTACGGCTACGAGCAGTACCTC.

About this clonotype: A much more abundant neighbour one base away suggests this may be a read error. The chain joins TRBV2 to TRBJ2-1; 9 bases are a match to TRBD2. The germline gives CDR1 SNHLY, CDR2 FYNNEI. This CDR3 has 14 amino acids. This CDR3 is CASSALAGYNEQLF. The CDR3 DNA reads as TGTGCCAGCAGTGCACTAGCGGGCTACAATGAGCAGTTATTC.

Concerning this clonotype: One end of the junction is discordant with germline, which a read error may explain. J is TRBJ1-6 and V is TRBV6-1; a weak D match, TRBD1 (6 bases). The CDR3 spans 15 residues. Germline V CDR1 and CDR2: MNHNS, SASEGT. For the CDR3, the DNA is TGTGACAGCAGTGAAGGTTGGGAGGGGGGTTCACCCCTCCACTTC. Translated: CDSSEGWEGGSPLHF.

In this sample, this clonotype turned up once. The junction shows a germline mismatch at one end, possibly a read error. The chain is built from TRBV4-3 and TRBJ1-6; D is uncertain. The germline gives CDR1 LGHNA, CDR2 YSLEER. The CDR3 spans 20 residues. This chain's CDR3 is CASSQDLQGQESSYNSPFHF. As DNA, the CDR3 is TGCGCCAGTAGCCAAGATCTCCAAGGGCAGGAGTCGTCCTATAATTCACCCTTCCACTTT.

On this clonotype: One end of the junction does not line up with germline, which may come from a read error. The V call is TRBV5-5, the J call TRBJ2-2; weak D call: TRBD2 (5 bases). The germline CDR1 and CDR2 sequences are SGHKS and YYEKEE (reference sequence). This CDR3 is 12 amino acids long. The CDR3 DNA follows: TGTGCCAGCAGACTCCACACCGGGGAACTGTTTTTT. This sequence encodes CASRLHTGELFF. The entire variable domain, with the rest obtained from reference TRBV5-5 and TRBJ2-2, is as follows: DAGVTQSPTHLIKTRGQQVTLRCSPISGHKSVSWYQQVLGQGPQFIFQYYEKEERGRGNFPDRFSARQFPNYSSELNVNALLLGDSALYLCASRLHTGELFFGEGSRLTVL.

The gene calls are TRBV30 and TRBJ2-1; the match to TRBD1 covers 11 bases. Germline-derived CDR1 and CDR2 are GTSNPN and SVGIG (reference sequence). The CDR3 extends over 15 amino acids. The J segment lost 9 bases and the V segment lost 3 bases, leaving 10 bases of the junction unmatched. This CDR3 reads CAWRASGQGALEQFF. DNA for the CDR3: TGTGCCTGGAGAGCCTCTGGACAGGGGGCCCTTGAGCAGTTCTTC.

This clonotype showed up just once. A much larger clonotype is one base distant, so this may be a read error. This chain connects TRBV24-1 to TRBJ1-6; D not resolved. This CDR3 spans 18 amino acids. Deletions cut 4 bases from V and 2 bases from J, with 17 bases between. Germline CDR1 reads KGHDR; CDR2 reads SFDVKD. CDR3 sequence (DNA): TGTGCCACCAGTGACTCCAGGACGGCGAGCCCCTATAATTCACCCCTCCACTTT. Amino acid sequence: CATSDSRTASPYNSPLHF.

Comment on this clonotype: The conserved closing phenylalanine or tryptophan is absent in this CDR3, likely reflecting a read error. The chain uses TRBV11-3 and TRBJ1-5; maybe TRBD1 (5 bases). The CDR3 extends over 15 amino acids. Germline CDR1 SGHNT, CDR2 YENEEA. V was clipped by 7 bases and J by 6 bases, with 19 bases between them. CDR3 amino acids: CASIIDLGVAQPQHL. Written as DNA, the CDR3 is TGTGCCAGCATCATAGATCTGGGGGTGGCTCAGCCCCAGCATCTT.

With regard to this clonotype: At one end, the junction sequence differs from germline, possibly due to a read error. This sequence joins TRBV28 and TRBJ2-7, with 7 bases lining up with TRBD1. This CDR3 has 14 residues. From germline, CDR1 is MDHEN and CDR2 SYDVKM. The CDR3 region is CASSSVDRFYEQYF. CDR3 bases: TGTGCTAGCAGTTCAGTGGACAGGTTCTACGAGCAGTACTTC.

In regard to this clonotype: Since the CDR3 does not end with the conserved phenylalanine or tryptophan, this likely comes from a read error. The rearrangement joins TRBV6-1 to TRBJ2-5; D is perhaps TRBD1 or TRBD2 (5 bases each). This CDR3 spans 15 amino acids. Germline CDR1 and CDR2: MNHNS and SASEGT. The CDR3 nucleotides read TGTGCCAGCAGTGATCAAGCGTGGGACCAAGAGACTCAGTACTAC. Translated: CASSDQAWDQETQYY.

A word on this clonotype: The junction does not match germline at one end; this may be a read error. This chain connects TRBV11-1 to TRBJ2-4; the D gene is possibly TRBD2 (6 bases). From germline, CDR1 is SGHAT and CDR2 FQDESV (reference sequence). This CDR3 region has 17 residues. The DNA for the CDR3 is TGTGCCAGCAGCTTTCCCGGGATTGGCGGGACCAAAAACATTCACTACTTC. Protein sequence: CASSFPGIGGTKNIHYF.

This clonotype was picked up many times. This chain joins TRBV30 and TRBJ2-4, with 8 positions matching TRBD1. V gave up 0 bases and J gave up 3 bases; unmatched junction bases: 13. Germline CDR1 reads GTSNPN; CDR2 reads SVGIG (reference sequence). The CDR3 length is 18 residues. CDR3 in DNA: TGTGCCTGGAGTGTAAGGCAGGGGGCCGGATTGGTCAAAAACATTCAGTACTTC. Translating gives CAWSVRQGAGLVKNIQYF. Combining the CDR3 with reference TRBV30 and TRBJ2-4 gives the whole variable domain SQTIHQWPATLVQPVGSPLSLECTVEGTSNPNLYWYRQAAGRGLQLLFYSVGIGQISSEVPQNLSASRPQDRQFILSSKKLLLSDSGFYLCAWSVRQGAGLVKNIQYFGAGTRLSVL.

The chain joins TRBV29-1 to TRBJ2-7; D ambiguous. This CDR3 is 13 amino acids long. In germline, CDR1 is SQVTM, CDR2 ANQGSEA. Trimming took off 8 bases at V and 5 bases at J, with 19 bases between the two ends. The CDR3 sequence: CSITPTRLHEQYF. CDR3 coding DNA: TGCAGCATTACCCCGACAAGGCTCCACGAGCAGTACTTC.

This clonotype showed up many times. V usage is TRBV27 and J usage is TRBJ1-5; D unresolved. Germline V gene lookup returns CDR1 MNHEY and CDR2 SMNVEV (reference sequence). Deletions cut 2 bases from V and 6 bases from J, with 8 bases between. This CDR3 comprises 13 residues. Written as DNA, the CDR3 is TGTGCCAGCAGTTTAGGCAGGAGTCAGCCCCAGCATTTT. It is translated as CASSLGRSQPQHF.

A note on this clonotype: This CDR3 fails to terminate in the conserved phenylalanine or tryptophan, so it likely reflects a read error. The DNA is left out, because the CDR3 cannot be placed on it with certainty; the CDR3 is given as TCRdb lists it. The chain joins TRBV11-2 to TRBJ2-1; the D call in the table, TRBD2, was not verified against the DNA. The CDR3 contains 15 residues when both ends are counted. Germline assignment: CDR1 SGHAT and CDR2 FQNNGV. CDR3 sequence reads: CASSLSSVADHEQLL.

For this clonotype: The junction does not match germline at one end; this may be a read error. The chain combines TRBV5-1 with TRBJ2-1; D gene uncertain. The germline V gene encodes CDR1 SGHRS and CDR2 YFSETQ. CDR3 length: 14 residues. CDR3 nucleotides: TGCGCCAGCAGCTTGGGAGGCAGTCTCAATGAGAAGTTCTTC. This gives the protein CASSLGGSLNEKFF.

Concerning this clonotype itself: Likely a read error: the CDR3 ends without its conserved phenylalanine or tryptophan. The gene calls are TRBV28 and TRBJ1-5, with D tentatively TRBD1 (5 bases). The germline V gene encodes CDR1 MDHEN and CDR2 SYDVKM. The CDR3 runs 14 residues. The CDR3 DNA is TGTGACAGCAGTTTCCAGGGAGCTACTCAGCCCCAGCATCTC. This encodes CDSSFQGATQPQHL.

This clonotype is medium-sized in the sample. The V call is TRBV29-1, the J call TRBJ2-2; a possible D gene is TRBD1 (6 bases). This CDR3 spans 14 amino acids. In germline, CDR1 is SQVTM, CDR2 ANQGSEA. Trimming shortened V by 3 bases and J by 1 base, and 9 bases separated the two germline ends. The CDR3 DNA sequence: TGCAGCGTTGATTCAGGGGTGAACACCGGGGAGCTGTTTTTT. This translates into CSVDSGVNTGELFF.

This clonotype showed up just once. This is likely a read error, given that the CDR3 carries no conserved phenylalanine or tryptophan at its end. J is TRBJ2-4 and V is TRBV11-1; 13 bases align to TRBD2. This CDR3 is 17 amino acids long. The germline V gene encodes CDR1 SGHAT and CDR2 FQDESV (reference sequence). J gave up 4 bases and V 5 bases, and 8 bases lay outside the gene matches. The CDR3 nucleotides are TGTGCCAGCAGCCTTCCCGGGACTAGCGGGGCAAAAAACATTCAGTACTTA. Translating it yields CASSLPGTSGAKNIQYL.